The T cell receptor (beta chain) under discussion was sequenced for a study of T cell responses to AZD1222 COVID-19 vaccine. Study-wide results and limits: In all cases, repertoires were sampled only after the peak T cell response.

Germline-derived CDR1 and CDR2 are SGHVS and FQNEAQ. V lost 1 base and J 8 bases, leaving 14 bases between the germline ends. The CDR3 length is 14 residues. This clone was counted only a few times. Antigen specificity is unknown. Generated by immunoSEQ multiplex PCR, the TCRdb table keeps only in-frame clones and is missing some. Of tens of thousands of clones listed, 90% are singletons. This sequence originates from an adult in good health. The chain combines TRBV7-8 with TRBJ1-2; perhaps TRBD1 as D (5 bases). The starting material was peripheral blood, obtained on day 0 of AZD1222 vaccination. In DNA, the CDR3 is TGTGCCAGCAGCTTAGTGGGGGGAATGAACGGCTACACCTTC. Its translation is CASSLVGGMNGYTF.